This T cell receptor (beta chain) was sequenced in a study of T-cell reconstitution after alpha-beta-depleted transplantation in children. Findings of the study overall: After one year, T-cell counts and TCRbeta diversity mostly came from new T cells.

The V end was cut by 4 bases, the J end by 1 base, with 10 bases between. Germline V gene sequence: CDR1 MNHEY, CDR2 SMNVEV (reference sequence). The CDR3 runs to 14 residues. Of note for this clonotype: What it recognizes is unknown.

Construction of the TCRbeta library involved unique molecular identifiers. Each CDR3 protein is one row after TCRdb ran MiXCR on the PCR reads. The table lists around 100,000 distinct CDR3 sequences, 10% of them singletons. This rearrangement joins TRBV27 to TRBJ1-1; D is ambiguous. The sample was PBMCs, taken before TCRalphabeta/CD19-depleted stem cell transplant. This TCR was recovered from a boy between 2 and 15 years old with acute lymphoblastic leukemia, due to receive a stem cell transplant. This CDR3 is CASSSIGPNTEAFF. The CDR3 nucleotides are TGTGCCAGCAGTTCCATCGGGCCGAACACTGAAGCTTTCTTT.